This TCR beta chain was captured by sequencing in a study of response to subunit inactivated influenza vaccine. The V end lost 3 bases, the J end lost 7 bases, and 15 bases lay between the germline ends. The CDR3 contains 13 residues. CDR1 DFQATT and CDR2 SNEGSKA come from the germline V gene (reference sequence). This clonotype was detected only once. The antigen remains undetermined. TCRdb reprocessed the RT-PCR reads via MiXCR and lists one record per CDR3 protein. Of about 180,000 distinct CDR3 sequences in the sample, around 8.8% are singletons; the top ten hold approximately 10%. Regarding the study as a whole: Only a handful of new T cells, the authors suggested, are recruited with each seasonal influenza vaccination.

V usage is TRBV20-1 and J usage is TRBJ2-5; perhaps D is TRBD1 or TRBD2 (6 bases each). This specimen consisted of non-naive T cells sorted from PBMCs, obtained on the day of vaccination. The sequence derives from a man aged 45-60 years who received an inactivated influenza vaccine. Here the CDR3 DNA reads TGCAGTGCTAGTATGGGGGGCAGGCGGACCCAGTACTTC. Translating gives CSASMGGRRTQYF.